Shown below are 18 T cell receptor beta chains from a single sample sequenced in a study of molecular identifiers for immune sequencing clone quantification. TCRdb re-derived calls from the PCR reads in MiXCR, one entry per CDR3 protein. The repertoire holds about 630,000 distinct CDR3 sequences, about 25% seen once, with 0.75% to 0.8% in the top ten. The sequencing sample was made of naive CD8+ T cells from blood, with Jurkat cell RNA spiked in. Subset reported: FACS-sorted CD8+CD4-CCR7+CD45RA+ naive T cells. The source is a human donor in good health. Some libraries in this study had Jurkat cell RNA spiked in.

The CDR3 protein is CASSPWDMRTKNIQYF. CDR3 in DNA: TGTGCCAGCAGTCCATGGGACATGCGGACCAAAAACATTCAGTACTTC. V is TRBV27 and J is TRBJ2-4; tentatively, D is TRBD1 (6 bases). The CDR3 runs to 16 residues. The germline CDR1 and CDR2 sequences are MNHEY and SMNVEV (reference sequence). The V end lost 5 bases, the J end lost 2 bases, and 16 bases lay between the germline ends.

In nucleotides, the CDR3 is TGTGCCAGCAGTGAATACGGAGGTTGGTTCGGTGAGCAGTTCTTC. Translation gives CASSEYGGWFGEQFF. The chain carries TRBV2 and TRBJ2-1, with a possible D match to TRBD2 (5 bases). Per the germline V gene, CDR1 is SNHLY and CDR2 is FYNNEI. V shed 2 bases and J shed 9 bases, with 17 bases lying between them. This CDR3 has 15 residues.

This clonotype showed up just once. The V call is TRBV5-1, the J call TRBJ2-3; D is perhaps TRBD1 (5 bases). Trimming removed 4 bases at V and 6 bases at J, with 15 bases between. Germline V gene lookup returns CDR1 SGHRS and CDR2 YFSETQ. This CDR3 contains 14 residues. The DNA of the CDR3 is TGCGCCAGCAGCCCGACAGTTTGCAGGGATACGCAGTATTTT. Translation: CASSPTVCRDTQYF.

This clonotype was detected many times. The CDR3 DNA reads TGTGCCAGCAGCCAAGATGGCAGGTCGGCTAGCACAGATACGCAGTATTTT. This sequence encodes CASSQDGRSASTDTQYF. The chain carries TRBV14 and TRBJ2-3; D gene unclear. The CDR3 sequence is 17 residues long. CDR1 is SGHDN, CDR2 FVKESK, per germline. Trimming took 0 bases from V and 0 from J, leaving 13 bases between them.

This clonotype turned up a few times. The chain joins TRBV7-9 to TRBJ2-7, with a tentative D call TRBD1 (7 bases). Trimming left V 5 bases short and J 2 bases short, with 13 bases between. From germline, CDR1 is SEHNR and CDR2 FQNEAQ (reference sequence). The CDR3 length is 14 residues. DNA of the CDR3: TGTGCCAGCAGCAGGGGGGACAGACCCTACGAGCAGTACTTC. This gives the protein CASSRGDRPYEQYF.

V is TRBV12-3 or TRBV12-4 and J is TRBJ1-1; 7 bases fit TRBD1. Trimming took 5 bases from V and 6 from J; bases not matched to a gene: 9. This CDR3 region has 14 residues. CDR3 loop: CASSIQGGGSEAFF. The CDR3 DNA follows: TGTGCCAGCAGTATACAAGGGGGCGGGTCTGAAGCTTTCTTT.

In this sample, this clonotype turned up a few times. The rearrangement uses TRBV6-1 and TRBJ1-2, with no clear D. This CDR3 contains 11 residues. Trimming pared 2 bases from V and 6 bases from J, leaving 4 bases between. Germline lookup yields CDR1 MNHNS and CDR2 SASEGT. The CDR3 loop reads CASSEFNGYTF. CDR3 bases: TGTGCCAGCAGTGAATTTAATGGCTACACCTTC.

This clonotype was picked up many times. V is TRBV6-2 or TRBV6-3 and J is TRBJ1-1, with TRBD1 as a possible D gene (5 bases). Germline assignment: CDR1 MNHEY and CDR2 SVGEGT. The CDR3 consists of 15 residues. Deletions cut 0 bases from V and 1 base from J, with 9 bases between. The CDR3 sequence is CASSYSHRQNTEAFF. CDR3 in DNA: TGTGCCAGCAGTTACTCCCACAGGCAGAACACTGAAGCTTTCTTT.

This clonotype showed up many times. The chain carries TRBV5-4 and TRBJ2-7, with 9 bases aligning to TRBD1. V lost 5 bases, J lost 6 bases, and 3 bases stayed unmatched. The CDR3 sequence is 12 residues long. Germline lookup yields CDR1 SGHNT and CDR2 YYREEE (reference sequence). The CDR3 is CASRGTGSEQYF. The DNA for the CDR3 is TGTGCCAGCAGAGGGACAGGGAGCGAGCAGTACTTC.

A few counts support this clonotype. V gene TRBV20-1 combines with J gene TRBJ2-5; 7 bases fit TRBD2. The CDR3 contains 14 residues. Trimming at V came to 1 base and at J to 5 bases, leaving 7 bases not matched to a gene. Per germline, CDR1 DFQATT and CDR2 SNEGSKA (reference sequence). This chain's CDR3 is CSARGPGGGETQYF. As DNA, the CDR3 is TGCAGTGCTAGAGGACCGGGAGGAGGGGAGACCCAGTACTTC.

This clonotype was found a few times. The rearrangement links TRBV12-5 to TRBJ2-7; 11 nucleotides agree with TRBD1. Per germline, CDR1 LGHNT and CDR2 FRNRAP. J gave up 4 bases and V 3 bases, and 5 bases lay outside the gene matches. This CDR3 has 15 residues. CDR3 loop: CASGFAGQGAYEQYF. CDR3 DNA: TGTGCTAGTGGTTTCGCTGGACAGGGGGCGTACGAGCAGTACTTC.

This clonotype has a handful of counts. The chain has TRBV6-2 or TRBV6-3 and TRBJ2-1; D is ambiguous. The CDR3 extends over 15 amino acids. The germline CDR1 and CDR2 sequences are MNHEY and SVGEGT. V lost 7 bases and J lost 0, with 13 bases in between. The CDR3 region is CASILAPSSYNEQFF. In nucleotides, the CDR3 is TGTGCCAGCATACTGGCCCCTTCCTCCTACAATGAGCAGTTCTTC.

This clonotype was observed a handful of times. The V call is TRBV2, the J call TRBJ2-5; 7 nucleotides line up with TRBD1. The CDR3 is 18 residues long. The germline V gene has CDR1 SNHLY and CDR2 FYNNEI. V was clipped by 5 bases and J by 2 bases; unmatched bases: 17. CDR3 nucleotide sequence: TGTGCCAGCAGTTATCGTTCGGAGACGTCAGGGGGACAAGAGACCCAGTACTTC. This sequence encodes CASSYRSETSGGQETQYF.

As to this clonotype: A much larger clone differs by one base, so this may be a read error. This chain connects TRBV6-2 or TRBV6-3 to TRBJ1-1; D might be TRBD1 (5 bases). Germline CDR1 and CDR2: MNHEY and SVGEGT. The CDR3 is made up of 17 amino acids. The CDR3 nucleotides read TGTGCCAGCAGTTACTCGTTGTTCGGGGCCCCGAACGCTGAAGCTTTCTTT. Translated, it gives CASSYSLFGAPNAEAFF.

About this clonotype: This may be a read error, as it is one base from a much larger clone. J is TRBJ2-3 and V is TRBV5-1; D perhaps matches TRBD2 (5 bases). The germline V gene encodes CDR1 SGHRS and CDR2 YFSETQ. The CDR3 is 16 residues long. CDR3 region: CASSLYMLSSTDSQYF. The CDR3 DNA reads TGCGCCAGCAGCTTATACATGCTATCTAGCACAGATTCGCAGTATTTT.

There are many counts of this clonotype. The V call is TRBV12-3 or TRBV12-4, the J call TRBJ2-3; the D is unclear. The CDR3 covers 16 residues. Trimming cost V 6 bases and J 4 bases, with 20 bases left between them. The CDR3 coding sequence is TGTGCCAGCAGCCTGAATGAGGTGTCTTTTTCAGATACGCAGTATTTT. Encoded protein: CASSLNEVSFSDTQYF.

The V gene is TRBV20-1, the J gene TRBJ2-1, with 8 bases that match TRBD1. Germline loops: CDR1 DFQATT, CDR2 SNEGSKA (reference sequence). CDR3 length: 14 amino acids. V was clipped by 3 bases and J by 6 bases; unmatched bases: 7. CDR3 sequence (DNA): TGCAGTGCTAGCCGGGACAGGCCCGTCAATGAGCAGTTCTTC. It translates to CSASRDRPVNEQFF.

This clonotype was seen just once. One end of the junction does not line up with germline, which may come from a read error. This chain connects TRBV6-5 to TRBJ2-2; no clear D. Germline assignment: CDR1 MNHEY and CDR2 SVGAGI. The CDR3 loop spans 17 amino acids. The CDR3 reads CASSYSIRGQSTRELFF. The CDR3 nucleotides are TGTGCCAGCAGTTACTCGATACGTGGGCAGAGCACCAGGGAGCTGTTTTTT.